This T cell receptor beta chain comes out of a study of blood T cell repertoires in COVID-19. Study overall: T cells, B-cell-depleted T cells, or PBMCs provided the cDNA or gDNA that served as material.

Assay used: immunoSEQ multiplex PCR; TCRdb lists only in-frame clones, some missing. The sample yields about 130,000 clones, over 75% seen once. V lost 2 bases and J lost 6, with 7 bases in between. This CDR3 region has 12 residues. Germline loops: CDR1 SGHNT, CDR2 YYREEE (reference sequence). The specimen was peripheral blood. The rearrangement links TRBV5-4 to TRBJ2-3; the D is unclear. The clonotype comes from a woman aged 80 or older with acute or convalescent COVID-19. The CDR3 nucleotides are TGTGCCAGCAGCTTCTTAACTGATACGCAGTATTTT. As protein: CASSFLTDTQYF.